The 5 T cell receptor gamma chains given below trace back to one sample, sequenced in a study of gammadelta T cells in human blood. TCRdb called clones from the RT-PCR reads again using CATT. The sample includes fewer than 400 gamma-chain clones, around 9.2% of them seen just once. The sequencing sample was made of non-Vgamma9Vdelta2 gamma-delta T cells from cord blood. The receptor set was obtained from a newborn.

By share, this clone ranks as large. The chain joins TRGV2 to TRGJ1 or TRGJ2. There are 14 residues in the CDR3. Germline values: CDR1 EGSNGY, CDR2 YDSYNSKV. Losses at the gene ends were 0 bases for V and 4 bases for J; bases not matched to a gene: 6. The CDR3 is CATWDGPQYYKKLF. The CDR3 DNA reads as TGTGCCACCTGGGACGGGCCGCAGTATTATAAGAAACTCTTT.

This clone counts as medium-sized (0.01 to 0.1%). The J gene is TRGJ1 or TRGJ2, the V gene TRGV2. The CDR3 totals 11 residues. Per the germline V gene, CDR1 is EGSNGY and CDR2 is YDSYNSKV. Losses at the gene ends were 0 bases for V and 12 bases for J; bases not matched to a gene: 5. The CDR3 reads CATWDGLRKLF. In nucleotides, the CDR3 is TGTGCCACCTGGGACGGGCTTCGGAAACTCTTT.

In this sample, this clone is large. The rearrangement uses TRGV2 and TRGJP2. Per germline, CDR1 EGSNGY and CDR2 YDSYNSKV. The junction had 3 bases not matched to a gene; V was cut back by 2 bases and J by 6 bases. The CDR3 is 13 amino acids. The CDR3 bases are TGTGCCACCTGGGACGATGGTGATTGGATCAAGACGTTT. Translation gives CATWDDGDWIKTF.

The rearrangement uses TRGV2 and TRGJ1 or TRGJ2. Germline trimming cut 0 bases from V and 3 bases from J; bases unmatched to any gene: 8. Germline lookup yields CDR1 EGSNGY and CDR2 YDSYNSKV. The CDR3 length is 15 residues. CDR3 in DNA: TGTGCCACCTGGGACGGGCCAAGGAGTTATTATAAGAAACTCTTT. As protein: CATWDGPRSYYKKLF.

This clone is large by share. The chain carries TRGV2 and TRGJP2. Germline assignment: CDR1 EGSNGY and CDR2 YDSYNSKV. The CDR3 runs to 14 residues. Losses at the gene ends were 0 bases for V and 7 bases for J; bases not matched to a gene: 5. CDR3 sequence (DNA): TGTGCCACCTGGGACGGGCGGGTTGATTGGATCAAGACGTTT. It is translated as CATWDGRVDWIKTF.